This T cell receptor beta chain was found in a study of human T cells and chemical hapten exposure. Study overall: All through the approximately 23-week study, the scalp of each patient received diphenylcyclopropenone doses weekly.

This clonotype was detected a few times. Antigen unknown. Library preparation tagged each individual cDNA molecule with a unique molecular identifier. TCRdb redid the calling of the RACE reads with MiXCR, one entry per CDR3 protein. The repertoire holds around 160,000 distinct CDR3 sequences, with about 14% as singletons. Germline V gene data show CDR1 as SGHTA and CDR2 as FQGTGA. The CDR3 is 15 amino acids. The V segment lost 2 bases and the J segment 8 bases; nucleotides outside the gene matches: 5. Overall study findings and caveats: With alopecia, donors may have immune responses unlike healthy people's.

Time point given: patch test 1, 2 weeks after DPC sensitization. Treatment here: therapeutic diphenylcyclopropenone sensitization with weekly scalp DPC. The sequence was obtained from a woman in her thirties with alopecia areata. Some clones in this sample may be carry-over from other donors' samples. This specimen was whole blood, taken in connection with sensitization to the hapten diphenylcyclopropenone (DPC). This chain joins TRBV7-3 and TRBJ2-1, with 11 bases aligning to TRBD2. Written as DNA, the CDR3 is TGTGCCAGCAGCTTAGTAGCGGGAGGGCCGCATGAGCAGTTCTTC. Protein: CASSLVAGGPHEQFF.